A selection of T cell receptor beta chains follows, all from one sample in a study of cytomegalovirus exposure and HLA in healthy donors. TCRdb's copy holds only in-frame clones and misses some; the assay was immunoSEQ multiplex PCR. The table includes around 120,000 clones, around 80% detected once. What was sequenced was PBMCs. All receptors come from a female donor in good health and CMV-seropositive. The CDR3 runs from the conserved cysteine through the conserved F or W. Fields, in order: V gene, J gene, clone size, D gene, CDR3 DNA, CDR3 protein. A D gene is named only where the DNA matches it firmly. The size of a clone is reported for some rows only, either as once, few or many, or as a class for expanded clones.

TRBV10-3	TRBJ1-6	NA	TRBD1	TGTGCCATCAGTGAGACCCACGGACAGGGCTGGGGTTCACCCCTCCACTTT	CAISETHGQGWGSPLHF
TRBV5-6	TRBJ2-3	NA	TRBD1	TGTGCCAGCAGCTTGAGCCAGGGGGCCCCAGATACGCAGTATTTT	CASSLSQGAPDTQYF
TRBV29-1	TRBJ1-3	NA	TRBD1	TGCAGCGTCACAGGGGATCCTGGAAACACCATATATTTT	CSVTGDPGNTIYF
TRBV10-3	TRBJ2-7	NA	TRBD2	TGTGCCATCAGCCCGGGACTATATTCCTTCTACGAGCAGTACTTC	CAISPGLYSFYEQYF
TRBV7-8	TRBJ1-2	NA	NA	TGTGCCAGCAGCCTAAGGGCCGACAGGTTAGCTAACTATGGCTACACCTTC	CASSLRADRLANYGYTF
TRBV10-3	TRBJ1-6	NA	TRBD1	TGTGCCATCAGCGGGGCCGGGACAGGGGCGTCTACGGAAAATAATTCACCCCTCCACTTT	CAISGAGTGASTENNSPLHF
TRBV27	TRBJ1-5	NA	NA	TGTGCCAGCAGTCCCCTCGGGGTAAGTTATCAGCCCCAGCATTTT	CASSPLGVSYQPQHF
TRBV7-9	TRBJ2-2	NA	TRBD2	TGTGCCAGCAGCTCCATTCGGGGGGGCCGGACCGGGGAGCTGTTTTTT	CASSSIRGGRTGELFF
TRBV5-6	TRBJ2-5	once	NA	TGTGCCAGCAGCCCGGGACAAGAGACCCAGTACTTC	CASSPGQETQYF
TRBV28	TRBJ1-6	NA	NA	TGTGCCAGCAAACATCGTGCGGGGCTAGGGAATTCACCCCTCCACTTT	CASKHRAGLGNSPLHF
TRBV5-1	TRBJ1-1	NA	NA	TGCGCCAGCAGCTCATCAGGGTACACTGAAGCTTTCTTT	CASSSSGYTEAFF
TRBV9	TRBJ1-5	NA	TRBD1	TGTGCCAGCAGCGTAGGTCAGGGGGAAAATCAGCCCCAGCATTTT	CASSVGQGENQPQHF
TRBV4-2	TRBJ1-4	NA	NA	TGTGCCAGCAGCCAAAGAACAGTCACCGAAAAACTGTTTTTT	CASSQRTVTEKLFF
TRBV5-1	TRBJ2-2	few	TRBD2	TGCGCCAGCAGCCAACTAGCGGGAGACAACACCGGGGAGCTGTTTTTT	CASSQLAGDNTGELFF
TRBV5-1	TRBJ2-5	once	NA	TGCGCCAGCAGCCCGACAAAGGAAGAGACCCAGTACTTC	CASSPTKEETQYF
TRBV10-2	TRBJ1-5	NA	NA	TGCGCCAGCAGTGAGAACGGGGGAGGAAATCAGCCCCAGCATTTT	CASSENGGGNQPQHF
TRBV2	TRBJ1-5	NA	NA	TGTGCCAGCAAAGGGGCCCGAATCCCAAATCAGCCCCAGCATTTT	CASKGARIPNQPQHF
TRBV25-1	TRBJ1-2	once	TRBD1	TGTGCCAGCAGCTACGGACAGGGGGTCCTGTATGGCTACACCTTC	CASSYGQGVLYGYTF
TRBV28	TRBJ2-5	NA	TRBD2	TGTGCCAGCAGTTCCGGACTAGCGGGGAGGGGAGAGACCCAGTACTTC	CASSSGLAGRGETQYF
TRBV15	TRBJ1-1	NA	NA	TGTGCCACCAGGATCCAGTATTACACTGAAGCTTTCTTT	CATRIQYYTEAFF
TRBV11-2	TRBJ2-3	NA	TRBD1	TGTGCCAGCAGCCAAGACAGGGGGTTAGATACGCAGTATTTT	CASSQDRGLDTQYF
TRBV27	TRBJ2-7	NA	NA	TGTGCCAGCAGCTCGGACAGTGCCTACGAGCAGTACTTC	CASSSDSAYEQYF
TRBV7-8	TRBJ1-5	NA	NA	TGTGCCAGCAGCGCCGGCTCCCCCAGGGGCAATCAGCCCCAGCATTTT	CASSAGSPRGNQPQHF
TRBV7-2	TRBJ2-1	NA	NA	TGTGCCAGCAGCTCCCGGGGGTTAGCACAGTTCTTC	CASSSRGLAQFF
TRBV27	TRBJ1-2	once	NA	TGTGCCAGCAGTTTATCAAGGGGGATAGTCGGCTACACCTTC	CASSLSRGIVGYTF
TRBV14	TRBJ2-3	NA	NA	TGTGCCAGCAGCCAAGATCGGGCAGATACGCAGTATTTT	CASSQDRADTQYF
TRBV2	TRBJ1-6	NA	NA	TGTGCCAGCGCGCCGGAGACAGTGGGCACACCCCTCCACTTT	CASAPETVGTPLHF
TRBV2	TRBJ1-4	NA	TRBD1	TGTGCCAGCACTATGGGACAGGGGCAGGCACTGTTTTTT	CASTMGQGQALFF
TRBV5-4	TRBJ1-6	NA	NA	TGTGCCAGCAGCTCCTCCTGGGGGGGCCGGGGATCACCCCTCCACTTT	CASSSSWGGRGSPLHF
TRBV5-4	TRBJ1-3	NA	NA	TGTGCCAGCAGCCTAGATGGAAACACCATATATTTT	CASSLDGNTIYF
TRBV12-5	TRBJ2-5	NA	NA	TGTGCTAGTGGACTGGAGGTTACGGGGACCCAGTACTTC	CASGLEVTGTQYF
TRBV18	TRBJ2-5	NA	NA	TGTGCCAGCTCCCCTAGGACTGGGGAGACCCAGTACTTC	CASSPRTGETQYF
TRBV7-2	TRBJ2-7	NA	TRBD1	TGTGCCAGCAGCCGCTTCGGACAGGGGGCGGCTGAGCAGTACTTC	CASSRFGQGAAEQYF
TRBV29-1	TRBJ2-7	NA	TRBD1	TGCAGCGCCGTGACAGGGCAGCGTTATAAAGACGAGCAGTACTTC	CSAVTGQRYKDEQYF
TRBV9	TRBJ2-1	NA	NA	TGTGCCAGCAGCGTAGCCCTCGATGAGCAGTTCTTC	CASSVALDEQFF
TRBV5-5	TRBJ2-5	NA	TRBD2	TGTGCCAGCAGCTTGGTGATTAGCGGGGGAGAAGAGACCCAGTACTTC	CASSLVISGGEETQYF
TRBV5-1	TRBJ1-2	NA	TRBD1	TGCGCCAGCAGCACGGGGACAGGGGCGGGCTATGGCTACACCTTC	CASSTGTGAGYGYTF